The T cell receptor beta chain under discussion was sequenced for a study of T cells in pancreatic ductal adenocarcinoma. General study findings and limits: Blood had more productive templates and about 7.9-fold more unique clonotypes than tumor. Enrichment of CD45RO+ effector over naive T cells in tumors may bias clonality. This surgical cohort overrepresents the minority presenting with early-stage disease. Mean clonality was around 0.11 in tumors and roughly 0.067 in blood, not significantly different.

A note on this clone: Its matching antigen is unknown.

Profiling relied on immunoSEQ multiplex PCR, and the TCRdb table lists in-frame clones only, not all of them. The data hold 85,000 to 120,000 clones, with 90% to 95% observed a single time. The V end was cut by 4 bases, the J end by 5 bases, with 9 bases between. The CDR3 is 11 amino acids. Germline V CDR1 and CDR2: DFQATT, SNEGSKA (reference sequence). The selected patients with pancreatic ductal adenocarcinoma had surgery but no neoadjuvant therapy. Specimen: PBMCs. V usage is TRBV20-1 and J usage is TRBJ2-7; D ambiguous. The source is a human donor with pancreatic ductal adenocarcinoma. CDR3: CSAKAVDEQYF. The CDR3 DNA reads as TGCAGTGCTAAGGCGGTGGACGAGCAGTACTTC.